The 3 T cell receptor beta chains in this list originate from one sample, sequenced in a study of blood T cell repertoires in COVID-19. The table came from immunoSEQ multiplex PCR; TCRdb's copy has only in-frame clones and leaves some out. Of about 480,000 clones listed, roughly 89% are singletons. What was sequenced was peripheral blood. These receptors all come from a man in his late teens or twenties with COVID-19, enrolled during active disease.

The CDR3 sequence is CATSVGGDDTEAFF. The CDR3 DNA follows: TGTGCCACCAGTGTCGGGGGGGACGACACTGAAGCTTTCTTT. V gene TRBV24-1 combines with J gene TRBJ1-1; a possible D gene is TRBD1 (5 bases). Deletions cut 5 bases from V and 3 bases from J, with 12 bases between. The CDR3 contains 14 residues. Germline V gene lookup returns CDR1 KGHDR and CDR2 SFDVKD.

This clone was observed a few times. Here the CDR3 DNA reads TGTGCCAGTAGTATTATCAGGGGCAATCAGCCCCAGCATTTT. Its translation is CASSIIRGNQPQHF. The chain links TRBV19 to TRBJ1-5; D is possibly TRBD1 (5 bases). From germline, CDR1 is LNHDA and CDR2 SQIVND (reference sequence). Trimming stripped 3 bases from V and 2 bases from J, with 8 bases between. This CDR3 has 14 residues.

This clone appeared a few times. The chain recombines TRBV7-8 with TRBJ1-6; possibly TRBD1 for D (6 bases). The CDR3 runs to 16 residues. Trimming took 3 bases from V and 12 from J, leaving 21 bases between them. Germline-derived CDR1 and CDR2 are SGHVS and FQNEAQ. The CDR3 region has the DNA TGTGCCAGCAGCTTTGGAGTCTTGGACAGTACAGGACCCCTCCACTTT. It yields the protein CASSFGVLDSTGPLHF.